Listed below are T cell receptor beta chains from one sample, sequenced in a study of PD-L1 blockade in urothelial cancer. Using immunoSEQ multiplex PCR, the repertoire was profiled, and TCRdb retains in-frame clones only, with some absent. Among roughly 100,000 clones listed, approximately 87% were seen once. Sequences were derived from PBMCs, sampled around atezolizumab (anti-PD-L1) treatment. These receptors all stem from a man aged 70 or older with urothelial cancer. The CDR3 runs from the conserved cysteine through the conserved F or W. Each record gives: D gene, V gene, J gene, clone size, CDR3 DNA, CDR3 protein. The D gene is left open where the match is weak. Rows give clone size only sometimes, using once, few, many, or a class for an expanded clone.

D gene: TRBD1; V gene: TRBV10-3; J gene: TRBJ1-3; clone size: -; CDR3 DNA: TGTGCCATCAGTGAGTCACGGGGACAGGGCATCGGAAACACCATATATTTT; CDR3 protein: CAISESRGQGIGNTIYF
D gene: -; V gene: TRBV5-5; J gene: TRBJ1-2; clone size: once; CDR3 DNA: TGTGCCAGCAGCTTGATGAGGGGGAACGTTGGCTACACCTTC; CDR3 protein: CASSLMRGNVGYTF
D gene: TRBD2; V gene: TRBV5-3; J gene: TRBJ2-7; clone size: -; CDR3 DNA: TGTGCCAGAAGCTTGTACACTAGCGGGTACGAGCAGTACTTC; CDR3 protein: CARSLYTSGYEQYF
D gene: TRBD2; V gene: TRBV13; J gene: TRBJ2-7; clone size: few; CDR3 DNA: TGTGCCAGCAGCTCGACTAGCGCCTCCTACGAGCAGTACTTC; CDR3 protein: CASSSTSASYEQYF
D gene: TRBD2; V gene: TRBV9; J gene: TRBJ2-7; clone size: few; CDR3 DNA: TGTGCCAGCAGCCCTCGACTAGCGGAGAGCTCCTACGAGCAGTACTTC; CDR3 protein: CASSPRLAESSYEQYF
D gene: -; V gene: TRBV30; J gene: TRBJ1-1; clone size: few; CDR3 DNA: TGTGCCTCATCTCAGGACAGGAACACTGAAGCTTTCTTT; CDR3 protein: CASSQDRNTEAFF
D gene: -; V gene: TRBV27; J gene: TRBJ1-1; clone size: -; CDR3 DNA: TGTGCCAGCAGTTTAACCGGGTCCGGCACTGAAGCTTTCTTT; CDR3 protein: CASSLTGSGTEAFF
D gene: TRBD1; V gene: TRBV6-1; J gene: TRBJ1-2; clone size: -; CDR3 DNA: TGTGCCAGCAGTCAGCTTGCTCGGACAGGGCTTGGCTACACCTTC; CDR3 protein: CASSQLARTGLGYTF
D gene: TRBD1; V gene: TRBV27; J gene: TRBJ1-4; clone size: -; CDR3 DNA: TGTGCCAGCAGGGACAGGGTCGGGGAAAAACTGTTTTTT; CDR3 protein: CASRDRVGEKLFF
D gene: -; V gene: TRBV10-2; J gene: TRBJ1-3; clone size: -; CDR3 DNA: TGCGCCAGCAGTCCCGCTGTACACTCTGGAAACACCATATATTTT; CDR3 protein: CASSPAVHSGNTIYF
D gene: TRBD1; V gene: TRBV7-3; J gene: TRBJ2-2; clone size: -; CDR3 DNA: TGTGCCAGCAGCCGATCGACAGGGCCTAACACCGGGGAGCTGTTTTTT; CDR3 protein: CASSRSTGPNTGELFF
D gene: -; V gene: TRBV11-2; J gene: TRBJ2-3; clone size: -; CDR3 DNA: TGTGCCAGCAGCTTGCCAGGGGTTACAGATACGCAGTATTTT; CDR3 protein: CASSLPGVTDTQYF
D gene: -; V gene: TRBV19; J gene: TRBJ2-3; clone size: -; CDR3 DNA: TGTGCCAGTAGTCCCGGTTTCACAGATACGCAGTATTTT; CDR3 protein: CASSPGFTDTQYF
D gene: -; V gene: TRBV27; J gene: TRBJ2-5; clone size: -; CDR3 DNA: TGTGCCAGCAGTTTAACCGGGAATGAAGAGACCCAGTACTTC; CDR3 protein: CASSLTGNEETQYF
D gene: -; V gene: TRBV11-2; J gene: TRBJ2-7; clone size: once; CDR3 DNA: TGTGCCAGCAGCTTAGGGAGGACAGCAGTTTACGAGCAGTACTTC; CDR3 protein: CASSLGRTAVYEQYF
D gene: -; V gene: TRBV28; J gene: TRBJ2-7; clone size: -; CDR3 DNA: TGTGCCAGCCTAGGGACACCAACCTACGAGCAGTACTTC; CDR3 protein: CASLGTPTYEQYF
D gene: TRBD1; V gene: TRBV7-2; J gene: TRBJ1-2; clone size: -; CDR3 DNA: TGTGCCAGCAGCGAGGGACAGGCCCCCCGGGGGAACTATGGCTACACCTTC; CDR3 protein: CASSEGQAPRGNYGYTF
D gene: TRBD1; V gene: TRBV5-6; J gene: TRBJ1-2; clone size: -; CDR3 DNA: TGTGCCAGCAGCGGGGGGGGACAGGAGACCCCACTAGGCACCTTC; CDR3 protein: CASSGGGQETPLGTF
D gene: TRBD1; V gene: TRBV5-6; J gene: TRBJ2-5; clone size: -; CDR3 DNA: TGTGCCAGCAGCATTCAAGGGGGCAGGGAGACCCAGTACTTC; CDR3 protein: CASSIQGGRETQYF
D gene: TRBD1; V gene: TRBV4-2; J gene: TRBJ1-4; clone size: once; CDR3 DNA: TGTGCCAGCAGCCGGACAGGGAAAAATGAAAAACTGTTTTTT; CDR3 protein: CASSRTGKNEKLFF
D gene: -; V gene: TRBV6-1; J gene: TRBJ2-7; clone size: few; CDR3 DNA: TGTGCCAGCTCAGTGGTCAGCTACGAGCAGTACTTC; CDR3 protein: CASSVVSYEQYF
D gene: -; V gene: TRBV5-1; J gene: TRBJ2-2; clone size: -; CDR3 DNA: TGCGCCACCGGGACAAGTAACACCGGGGAGCTGTTTTTT; CDR3 protein: CATGTSNTGELFF
D gene: -; V gene: TRBV5-1; J gene: TRBJ1-2; clone size: once; CDR3 DNA: TGCGCCAGCAGCTCCTACGGGGCTAGCGTTAACTATGGCTACACCTTC; CDR3 protein: CASSSYGASVNYGYTF
D gene: TRBD1; V gene: TRBV7-9; J gene: TRBJ2-5; clone size: -; CDR3 DNA: TGTGCCAGCAGCGACACAGGGGGTGGAGAGACCCAGTACTTC; CDR3 protein: CASSDTGGGETQYF
D gene: TRBD1; V gene: TRBV19; J gene: TRBJ1-1; clone size: -; CDR3 DNA: TGTGCCAGTAGTATAGGACTGCGTGGGACAGAGGGTCGGGCTTTCTTT; CDR3 protein: CASSIGLRGTEGRAFF
D gene: TRBD1; V gene: TRBV18; J gene: TRBJ1-2; clone size: -; CDR3 DNA: TGTGCCAGCTCATGGGGACAGGGAAACAGCTATGGCTACACCTTC; CDR3 protein: CASSWGQGNSYGYTF
D gene: TRBD1; V gene: TRBV10-3; J gene: TRBJ2-3; clone size: -; CDR3 DNA: TGTGCCATCAGTGAGCCTCTAACCGGGACAGCCGCAGATACGCAGTATTTT; CDR3 protein: CAISEPLTGTAADTQYF
D gene: -; V gene: TRBV18; J gene: TRBJ2-1; clone size: -; CDR3 DNA: TGTGCCAGCTCACCTATGAGCCCCGGTGACAATGAGCAGTTCTTC; CDR3 protein: CASSPMSPGDNEQFF
D gene: -; V gene: TRBV2; J gene: TRBJ1-1; clone size: -; CDR3 DNA: TGTGCCAGCACCCCTCTAGTAGGGGGTGGCACTGAAGCTTTCTTT; CDR3 protein: CASTPLVGGGTEAFF
D gene: TRBD2; V gene: TRBV7-2; J gene: TRBJ2-2; clone size: -; CDR3 DNA: TGTGCCAGCAGCTTCTATGGACTAGACACCGGGGAGCTGTTTTTT; CDR3 protein: CASSFYGLDTGELFF
D gene: -; V gene: TRBV9; J gene: TRBJ1-1; clone size: -; CDR3 DNA: TGTGCCAGCAGCGAAGACCCCCAGGGGAAGAACACTGAAGCTTTCTTT; CDR3 protein: CASSEDPQGKNTEAFF
D gene: -; V gene: TRBV9; J gene: TRBJ2-5; clone size: -; CDR3 DNA: TGTGCCAGCAGCGTCACTGTTCATGGCAGGGGGGAAAAGACCCAGTACTTC; CDR3 protein: CASSVTVHGRGEKTQYF
D gene: TRBD2; V gene: TRBV6-5; J gene: TRBJ2-3; clone size: -; CDR3 DNA: TGTGCCAGCAGTTACTCCACTAGCGCCTTAGATACGCAGTATTTT; CDR3 protein: CASSYSTSALDTQYF
D gene: -; V gene: TRBV11-3; J gene: TRBJ2-2; clone size: -; CDR3 DNA: TGTGCCAGCAGCTCCGGGACATCGAACACCGGGGAGCTGTTTTTT; CDR3 protein: CASSSGTSNTGELFF
D gene: TRBD2; V gene: TRBV19; J gene: TRBJ2-1; clone size: once; CDR3 DNA: TGTGCCAGTAGTATTACGGGAGGGGGGGTACTGTTCTTC; CDR3 protein: CASSITGGGVLFF
D gene: -; V gene: TRBV7-2; J gene: TRBJ1-3; clone size: -; CDR3 DNA: TGTGCCAGCAGCTTACCCAGGGTAGGAAACACCATATATTTT; CDR3 protein: CASSLPRVGNTIYF
D gene: -; V gene: TRBV6-1; J gene: TRBJ1-1; clone size: few; CDR3 DNA: TGTGCCAGCAGACTGATTAACACTGAAGCTTTCTTT; CDR3 protein: CASRLINTEAFF
D gene: TRBD2; V gene: TRBV7-2; J gene: TRBJ2-3; clone size: -; CDR3 DNA: TGTGCCAGCAGCTTAGTTCCTAGCGGGGGGATAGATACGCAGTATTTT; CDR3 protein: CASSLVPSGGIDTQYF
D gene: -; V gene: TRBV10-3; J gene: TRBJ1-2; clone size: -; CDR3 DNA: TGTGCCATCAGTGACGACAGGAGTGGCTACACCTTC; CDR3 protein: CAISDDRSGYTF
D gene: -; V gene: TRBV25-1; J gene: TRBJ1-2; clone size: -; CDR3 DNA: TGTGCCAGCAGTGCCCCAGGGAAGGACTATGGCTACACCTTC; CDR3 protein: CASSAPGKDYGYTF
D gene: TRBD2; V gene: TRBV6-5; J gene: TRBJ2-1; clone size: -; CDR3 DNA: TGTGCCAGCAGACCCCCCACGCGGGAGCTTGAGCAGTTCTTC; CDR3 protein: CASRPPTRELEQFF